This TCR beta chain was obtained from a study of patients and donors after allogeneic stem cell transplantation. The germline V gene encodes CDR1 MDHEN and CDR2 SYDVKM. CDR3 length equals 13 residues. Each CDR3 protein gets one entry after TCRdb re-called the RT-PCR reads with MiXCR. The table lists 9,000 to 10,000 distinct CDR3 sequences, roughly 5.9% of them singletons. On this clonotype: A junction boundary mismatches the germline segment, possibly from a read error.

The clonotype originates from a human donor who was either an allogeneic HSCT recipient or a stem cell or donor lymphocyte infusion donor (not recorded which). It is not recorded whose cells these are; they may come from a transplant donor. The sample consisted of blood, either unsorted or a sorted T cell fraction (not recorded which). V and J are TRBV28 and TRBJ2-7; D may be TRBD1 (5 bases). This chain's CDR3 is CASRLSQDYEQYF. The CDR3 region has the DNA TGTGCCAGCAGATTATCACAGGACTACGAGCAGTACTTC.